This T cell receptor (beta chain) is from a study of T cell responses to AZD1222 COVID-19 vaccine. Study-wide results and limits: In a largely white British group with more females than males, clonal diversity was possibly underestimated. Reports say nearly half of spike-specific TCRs go after unmutated variant regions. A rise in Spike-specific TCR breadth and depth followed two AZD1222 doses.

In the case of this clone: The antigen is unknown.

Assay used: immunoSEQ multiplex PCR; TCRdb lists only in-frame clones, some missing. The sample has some 120,000 clones, roughly nine tenths seen once. The source was peripheral blood, collected 28 days after the second AZD1222 dose. The clonotype was recovered from an adult who received the AZD1222 COVID-19 vaccine.

As DNA, the CDR3 is TGTGCCAGCAGCTTAGGGGTTAACGCTGGGGCCAACGTCCTGACTTTC. Translation gives CASSLGVNAGANVLTF. The V and J genes are TRBV7-6 and TRBJ2-6; unclear D gene. Looked up from germline, CDR1 is SGHVS and CDR2 is FNYEAQ. Between the trimmed V and J ends, which lost 1 base and 2 bases, there was a span of 9 bases. The CDR3 runs 16 residues.